These 5 T cell receptor beta chains were all obtained from the same sample, sequenced in a study of control samples from healthy donors and cancer patients. Libraries were prepared by immunoSEQ multiplex PCR; TCRdb keeps only in-frame clonotypes and omits some of them. The table records 110,000 or so clones, 82% of them present only once. The sample consisted of blood. These receptors came from a man aged 18 to 29 in good health.

V gene TRBV20-1 combines with J gene TRBJ1-5, with D maybe TRBD1 (5 bases). Between the trimmed V and J ends, which lost 6 bases and 4 bases, there was a span of 13 bases. The CDR3 consists of 13 residues. Per the germline V gene, CDR1 is DFQATT and CDR2 is SNEGSKA (reference sequence). The CDR3 sequence is CSASRGMNQPQHF. CDR3 DNA sequence: TGCAGTGCCAGTCGGGGCATGAATCAGCCCCAGCATTTT.

This clone appeared a single time. The chain employs TRBV5-1 and TRBJ1-5; D is undetermined. Trimming shortened V by 4 bases and J by 0 bases, and 11 bases separated the two germline ends. The germline gives CDR1 SGHRS, CDR2 YFSETQ. The CDR3 is made up of 15 amino acids. The DNA for the CDR3 is TGCGCCAGCAGCCCAATGACGGGTAGCAATCAGCCCCAGCATTTT. Protein product: CASSPMTGSNQPQHF.

This sequence joins TRBV18 and TRBJ1-1, with D uncertain. Trimming pared 6 bases from V and 3 bases from J, leaving 14 bases between. From germline, CDR1 is KGHSH and CDR2 LQKENI. The CDR3 is 14 amino acids. CDR3 protein: CASSQGAPDTEAFF. The CDR3 nucleotides are TGTGCCAGCTCCCAAGGAGCGCCAGACACTGAAGCTTTCTTT. Full variable domain (remainder filled in from reference TRBV18 and TRBJ1-1): NAGVMQNPRHLVRRRGQEARLRCSPMKGHSHVYWYRQLPEEGLKFMVYLQKENIIDESGMPKERFSAEFPKEGPSILRIQQVVRGDSAAYFCASSQGAPDTEAFFGQGTRLTVV.

Comment on this clone: An end of the junction differs from the germline gene, which may be a read error. V is TRBV5-1 and J is TRBJ1-3; D call uncertain. Germline lookup yields CDR1 SGHRS and CDR2 YFSETQ. The CDR3 totals 15 residues. CDR3 in DNA: TGCGCCAGCAGCTTGGACGGGAACTCTGAAAACACCATATATTTT. It yields the protein CASSLDGNSENTIYF. The variable domain in full, with the rest retrieved from reference TRBV5-1 and TRBJ1-3, is KAGVTQTPRYLIKTRGQQVTLSCSPISGHRSVSWYQQTPGQGLQFLFEYFSETQRNKGNFPGRFSGRQFSNSRSEMNVSTLELGDSALYLCASSLDGNSENTIYFGEGSWLTVV.

V is TRBV9 and J is TRBJ2-3, with no clear D. V lost 3 bases to trimming and J lost 2 bases, with 7 bases between them. The V gene's germline CDR1 is SGDLS and CDR2 YYNGEE. CDR3 length: 13 residues. The CDR3 DNA reads as TGTGCCAGCAGCGGACGGGTCACAGATACGCAGTATTTT. This codes for CASSGRVTDTQYF.